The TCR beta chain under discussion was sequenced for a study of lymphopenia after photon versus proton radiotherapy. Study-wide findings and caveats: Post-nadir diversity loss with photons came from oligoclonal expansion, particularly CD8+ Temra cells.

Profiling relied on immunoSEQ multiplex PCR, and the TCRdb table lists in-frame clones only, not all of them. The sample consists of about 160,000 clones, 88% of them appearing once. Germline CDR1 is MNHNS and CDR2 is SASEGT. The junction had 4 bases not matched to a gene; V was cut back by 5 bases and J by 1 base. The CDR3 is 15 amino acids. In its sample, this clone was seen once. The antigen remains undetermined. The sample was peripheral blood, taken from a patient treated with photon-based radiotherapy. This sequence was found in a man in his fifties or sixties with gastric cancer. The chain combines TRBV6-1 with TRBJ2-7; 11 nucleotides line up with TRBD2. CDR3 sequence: CASSLAGGLSYEQYF. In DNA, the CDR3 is TGTGCCAGCAGTTTAGCGGGAGGGCTGTCCTACGAGCAGTACTTC.